This T cell receptor beta chain stems from a study of tumor-infiltrating lymphocytes in primary liver carcinoma. General study points: Tumor tissue displayed a significantly greater top-250-clone fraction than blood (p = 0.039).

CDR1 and CDR2 (germline): MNHEY, SVGAGI. The CDR3 is 15 residues long. V shed 4 bases, J shed 7 bases, and the junction held 9 bases outside the gene matches. Constant-region priming of roughly 0.45 ug total RNA yielded TCR beta cDNA. The TCR beta library was amplified through three nested multiplex PCR rounds in a modified ARM-PCR procedure. The first two PCR rounds used TRBV1-TRBV30 primers with a Cbeta primer, 9 to 11 cycles each. TCRdb reprocessed the multiplex PCR reads via MiXCR and lists one record per CDR3 protein. The table includes about 320,000 distinct CDR3 sequences, 65% detected once. Alongside blood RNA obtained from unsorted whole blood, germline DNA was also extracted. A word on this clonotype: Its antigen is unknown. This may arise from a read error, as a much more abundant clone is one base away.

The chain recombines TRBV6-5 with TRBJ2-3, with TRBD2 matching over 9 bases. Sequencing was carried out using peripheral blood. The clonotype comes from a man between 35 and 55 years old with primary liver carcinoma and hepatitis B virus infection. CDR3 amino acids: CASSSPCGRANTQYF. CDR3 sequence (DNA): TGTGCCAGCAGTTCTCCTTGCGGGAGGGCGAATACGCAGTATTTT.